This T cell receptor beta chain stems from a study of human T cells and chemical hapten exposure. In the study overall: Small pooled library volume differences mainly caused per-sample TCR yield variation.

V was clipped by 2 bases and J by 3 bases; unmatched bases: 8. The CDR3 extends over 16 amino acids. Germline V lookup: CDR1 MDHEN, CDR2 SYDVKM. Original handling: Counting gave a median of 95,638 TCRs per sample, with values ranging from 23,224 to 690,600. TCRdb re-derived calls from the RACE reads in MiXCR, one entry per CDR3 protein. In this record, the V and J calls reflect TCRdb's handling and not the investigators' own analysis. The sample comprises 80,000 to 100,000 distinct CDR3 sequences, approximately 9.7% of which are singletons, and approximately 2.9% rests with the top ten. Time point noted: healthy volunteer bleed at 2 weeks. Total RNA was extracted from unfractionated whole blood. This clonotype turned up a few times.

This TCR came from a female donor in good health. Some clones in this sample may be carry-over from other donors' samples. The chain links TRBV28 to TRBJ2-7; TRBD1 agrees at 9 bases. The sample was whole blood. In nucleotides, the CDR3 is TGTGCCAGCAGTTTACCGTGGACAGGGGCCCTCTACGAGCAGTACTTC. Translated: CASSLPWTGALYEQYF.